A single sample gave rise to the 25 T cell receptor beta chains below, sequenced in a study of a mutant IDH1 vaccine in newly diagnosed glioma. For these TCRs, the target antigens are not known. Clones were sequenced by immunoSEQ multiplex PCR, and TCRdb holds only the in-frame ones, with some missing. The sample lists 20,000 to 25,000 clones, 79% occurring once. Time point specified: week 11, during vaccination. Vaccination comprised doses that each held 300 ug of mutant IDH1 20-mer peptide, plus topical imiquimod. The source was PBMCs, collected from a glioma patient whose treatment included an IDH1 peptide vaccine. All receptors come from a man aged 35 to 55 with glioma.

The chain carries TRBV18 and TRBJ1-4, with D maybe TRBD1 (5 bases). This CDR3 contains 16 residues. V lost 3 bases and J lost 1, with 12 bases in between. Germline CDR1 is KGHSH and CDR2 is LQKENI. CDR3 DNA: TGTGCCAGCTCACCGATCGGGACGGGAACTAATGAAAAACTGTTTTTT. Translated: CASSPIGTGTNEKLFF.

The chain is built from TRBV2 and TRBJ1-1; a possible D gene is TRBD1 (6 bases). Germline lookup yields CDR1 SNHLY and CDR2 FYNNEI. Trimming cost V 3 bases and J 4 bases, with 12 bases left between them. The CDR3 is made up of 14 amino acids. In DNA form, the CDR3 reads TGTGCCAGCAGTGACGGCAGGGGCGGCACTGAAGCTTTCTTT. This encodes CASSDGRGGTEAFF.

The chain recombines TRBV11-2 with TRBJ2-1; D uncertain. CDR3 length equals 15 residues. Trimming left V 3 bases short and J 7 bases short, with 16 bases between. Looked up from germline, CDR1 is SGHAT and CDR2 is FQNNGV. CDR3 loop: CASSFRRLSTNEQFF. CDR3 sequence (DNA): TGTGCCAGCAGCTTCCGACGGTTGTCTACTAATGAGCAGTTCTTC.

V usage is TRBV7-9 and J usage is TRBJ2-5; 8 bases are a match to TRBD1. CDR1 is SEHNR and CDR2 is FQNEAQ in the germline V gene (reference sequence). The trim removed 5 bases at V and 3 bases at J, leaving 5 bases unmatched. This CDR3 is built from 14 residues. The CDR3 coding sequence is TGTGCCAGCAGCGCCTCAGGGGGCAAAGAGACCCAGTACTTC. It codes for CASSASGGKETQYF.

About this clone: This sample includes further DNA sequences coding for the same CDR3. The chain employs TRBV7-2 and TRBJ2-7; D possibly corresponds to TRBD1 (5 bases). CDR3 length equals 13 residues. The V gene lost 3 bases and the J gene lost 3 bases, with 9 bases spanning the gap. Germline CDR1 and CDR2: SGHTA and FQGNSA. The chain's CDR3 is CASSFGQGYEQYV. CDR3 nucleotide sequence: TGTGCCAGCAGCTTCGGACAAGGCTACGAGCAGTACGTC.

V is TRBV7-2 and J is TRBJ1-3, with 7 nucleotides matching TRBD1. Germline V gene data show CDR1 as SGHTA and CDR2 as FQGNSA. The trim removed 1 base at V and 3 bases at J, leaving 3 bases unmatched. CDR3 length equals 15 residues. The CDR3: CASSLDRTGGNTIYF. The DNA for the CDR3 is TGTGCCAGCAGCTTAGACAGGACAGGTGGAAACACCATATATTTT. Supplemented by reference TRBV7-2 and TRBJ1-3, the full variable domain reads GAGVSQSPSNKVTEKGKDVELRCDPISGHTALYWYRQSLGQGLEFLIYFQGNSAPDKSGLPSDRFSAERTGGSVSTLTIQRTQQEDSAVYLCASSLDRTGGNTIYFGEGSWLTVV.

On this clone: Its ends do not fully match the called genes, so a read error is possible. The chain uses TRBV2 and TRBJ2-5; maybe TRBD1 (5 bases). Per germline, CDR1 SNHLY and CDR2 FYNNEI. The length of the CDR3 is 14 residues. The CDR3, as DNA: TGTGCCAGCAGGGAAGACAGCCTTGGGGAGACCCAGTACTTC. It encodes CASREDSLGETQYF.

This chain connects TRBV5-1 to TRBJ2-2, with D possibly matching TRBD2 (7 bases). V was trimmed by 0 bases and J by 6 bases, leaving 21 bases between them. The CDR3 loop spans 18 amino acids. Per germline, CDR1 SGHRS and CDR2 YFSETQ. CDR3 sequence: CASSLDWATGRGAGELFF. For the CDR3, the DNA is TGCGCCAGCAGCTTGGATTGGGCTACAGGGAGGGGAGCCGGGGAGCTGTTTTTT.

This chain links TRBV6-4 with TRBJ2-3; D unclear. Germline V CDR1 and CDR2: MRHNA, SNTAGT. The CDR3 runs to 14 residues. Trimming took off 6 bases at V and 0 bases at J, with 10 bases between the two ends. The CDR3 region has the DNA TGTGCCAGCAGGGCCCTGTCTAGCACAGATACGCAGTATTTT. It specifies CASRALSSTDTQYF.

V is TRBV11-2 and J is TRBJ1-1; TRBD1 might be the D (5 bases). Per the germline V gene, CDR1 is SGHAT and CDR2 is FQNNGV. V lost 3 bases, J lost 5 bases, and 19 bases lay in between. The CDR3 runs 16 residues. CDR3 DNA sequence: TGTGCCAGCAGCTTTCGGGTTGGGGGAGGAAAGACTGAAGCTTTCTTT. Protein sequence: CASSFRVGGGKTEAFF.

The CDR3 sequence: CASSSLQGASYGYTF. The CDR3 DNA sequence: TGTGCCAGCAGCTCACTACAGGGGGCGAGCTATGGCTACACCTTC. This chain links TRBV5-4 with TRBJ1-2; 9 bases map to TRBD1. This CDR3 comprises 15 residues. Germline V gives CDR1 SGHNT, CDR2 YYREEE (reference sequence). V dropped 3 bases and J dropped 4; count of bases not matched to a gene: 7.

The chain recombines TRBV7-9 with TRBJ2-1, with D unresolved. V shed 3 bases and J shed 9 bases, with 3 bases lying between them. This CDR3 contains 10 residues. Germline CDR1 SEHNR, CDR2 FQNEAQ (reference sequence). CDR3: CASSFTEQFF. The CDR3 DNA reads TGTGCCAGCAGCTTTACTGAGCAGTTCTTC.

V is TRBV29-1 and J is TRBJ2-3; D gene unclear. The CDR3 is 12 residues long. Trimming removed 4 bases from V and 2 bases from J, with 7 bases in between. The germline V gene has CDR1 SQVTM and CDR2 ANQGSEA. The CDR3 here is CSVGQLTDTQYF. CDR3 DNA sequence: TGCAGCGTTGGCCAGCTCACAGATACGCAGTATTTT.

The genes are TRBV9 and TRBJ2-2, with D possibly being TRBD2 (5 bases). CDR3 length equals 15 residues. CDR1 and CDR2 from the germline V gene are SGDLS and YYNGEE. Between the trimmed V and J ends, which lost 2 bases and 0 bases, there was a span of 8 bases. Here the CDR3 DNA reads TGTGCCAGCAGCGTCACCGGGACGAACACCGGGGAGCTGTTTTTT. This codes for CASSVTGTNTGELFF.

The chain links TRBV7-9 to TRBJ2-2; either TRBD1 or TRBD2 may fit D (5 bases each). The CDR3 is made up of 9 amino acids. V shed 11 bases and J shed 8 bases, with 6 bases lying between them. Germline V lookup: CDR1 SEHNR, CDR2 FQNEAQ (reference sequence). The CDR3 DNA follows: TGTGCCGGGGGAGGGGAGCTGTTTTTT. This gives the protein CAGGGELFF.

Only a few counts were recorded for this clone. The chain uses TRBV5-1 and TRBJ2-1, with D maybe TRBD1 (6 bases). CDR1 SGHRS and CDR2 YFSETQ come from the germline V gene. The V end was cut by 4 bases, the J end by 0 bases, with 14 bases between. The CDR3 runs 16 residues. The CDR3 region has the DNA TGCGCCAGCAGCCAGGACAGCCCTGCCTCCTACAATGAGCAGTTCTTC. It codes for CASSQDSPASYNEQFF.

The chain is built from TRBV7-9 and TRBJ2-5, with 11 nucleotides matching TRBD2. CDR1 is SEHNR and CDR2 is FQNEAQ in the germline V gene (reference sequence). V lost 4 bases to trimming and J lost 2 bases; unmatched junction nucleotides: 6. This CDR3 is built from 16 residues. Here the CDR3 DNA reads TGTGCCAGCAGCTCCACACCTAGCGGGAGGCAAGAGACCCAGTACTTC. It yields the protein CASSSTPSGRQETQYF. Based on the CDR3 plus reference TRBV7-9 and TRBJ2-5, the full variable domain is DTGVSQNPRHKITKRGQNVTFRCDPISEHNRLYWYRQTLGQGPEFLTYFQNEAQLEKSRLLSDRFSAERPKGSFSTLEIQRTEQGDSAMYLCASSSTPSGRQETQYFGPGTRLLVL.

V usage is TRBV5-8 and J usage is TRBJ2-1; 11 positions agree with TRBD2. The germline CDR1 and CDR2 sequences are SGHTS and YDEGEE. The V segment lost 4 bases and the J segment 8 bases; nucleotides outside the gene matches: 8. This CDR3 has 15 residues. CDR3 coding DNA: TGTGCCAGCAGCCGTAGCGGGAGGGACAGCGATGAGCAGTTCTTC. Encoded protein: CASSRSGRDSDEQFF.

On this clone: A much bigger clone sits one base away, suggesting this may be a read error. No conserved phenylalanine or tryptophan is present at the end of the CDR3, so a read error is the likely explanation. This chain uses TRBV5-4 with TRBJ2-7; D might be TRBD1 or TRBD2, each matching 5 bases. V was pared by 3 bases and J by 6 bases, with 16 bases between. The CDR3 loop spans 14 amino acids. The V gene's germline CDR1 is SGHNT and CDR2 YYREEE (reference sequence). CDR3 DNA sequence: TGTGCCAGCAGCTCCCAGGGAGCGCGTATCGAGCAGTACCTC. Its translation: CASSSQGARIEQYL.

The rearrangement links TRBV9 to TRBJ2-2; maybe TRBD1 (6 bases). CDR3 length equals 17 residues. CDR1 is SGDLS and CDR2 is YYNGEE in the germline V gene. The germline V and J ends were trimmed by 4 bases and 3 bases, with 19 bases remaining between them. The DNA for the CDR3 is TGTGCCAGCAGCCTCCGACAGGACCCCCCCTACACCGGGGAGCTGTTTTTT. It specifies CASSLRQDPPYTGELFF.

This rearrangement joins TRBV5-4 to TRBJ2-3; no reliable D call. The germline V gene has CDR1 SGHNT and CDR2 YYREEE (reference sequence). CDR3 size: 14 residues. Trimming left V 5 bases short and J 0 bases short, with 10 bases between. DNA for the CDR3: TGTGCCAGCAGTCGGCCTACCAGCACAGATACGCAGTATTTT. Its translation is CASSRPTSTDTQYF.

This clone was picked up a small number of times. The chain has TRBV11-2 and TRBJ2-1, with D hard to call. The CDR3 extends over 13 amino acids. V lost 5 bases and J lost 4, with 9 bases in between. Germline V gives CDR1 SGHAT, CDR2 FQNNGV. The CDR3 is CASSPANYNEQFF. The CDR3 DNA reads TGTGCCAGCAGCCCGGCCAATTACAATGAGCAGTTCTTC. Drawing the rest from reference TRBV11-2 and TRBJ2-1, the complete variable domain is EAGVAQSPRYKIIEKRQSVAFWCNPISGHATLYWYQQILGQGPKLLIQFQNNGVVDDSQLPKDRFSAERLKGVDSTLKIQPAKLEDSAVYLCASSPANYNEQFFGPGTRLTVL.

This clone was detected only a few times. The chain joins TRBV30 to TRBJ1-4, with a tentative D call TRBD1 (5 bases). This CDR3 is built from 16 residues. Between the trimmed V and J ends, which lost 2 bases and 3 bases, there was a span of 16 bases. Looked up from germline, CDR1 is GTSNPN and CDR2 is SVGIG (reference sequence). The CDR3 DNA sequence: TGTGCCTGGAGTCCAGGCCCAGGGTGGTCTAATGAAAAACTGTTTTTT. It is translated as CAWSPGPGWSNEKLFF.

The chain uses TRBV30 and TRBJ2-5; 12 nucleotides agree with TRBD1. In germline, CDR1 is GTSNPN, CDR2 SVGIG (reference sequence). Trimming cost V 2 bases and J 4 bases; bases outside gene matches: 5. This CDR3 region has 15 residues. The DNA of the CDR3 is TGTGCCTGGAGTCATCCGGGACAGGGGGCAGAGACCCAGTACTTC. Its protein product is CAWSHPGQGAETQYF.

The chain links TRBV15 to TRBJ1-1; no definite D call. Per germline, CDR1 LNHNV and CDR2 YYDKDF (reference sequence). V was clipped by 5 bases and J by 2 bases, with 9 bases between them. The CDR3 covers 13 residues. The chain's CDR3 is CATSLSRNTEAFF. The CDR3 bases are TGTGCCACCAGCCTCTCCCGAAACACTGAAGCTTTCTTT.